A single sample is the source of the 9 T cell receptor beta chains below, sequenced in a study of blood T cells in healthy people across ages. Next came a second PCR, run for 7 to 11 cycles, which used a sample-barcoded 5' primer along with a J-beta primer mix. In TCRdb, the 5' RACE reads were re-called with MiXCR into one record per CDR3 protein. Of 550,000 to 750,000 distinct CDR3 sequences listed, under 25% are singletons. The sample consisted of blood. The receptors here all came from a man aged 65-85 years in good health.

The table lists this clonotype with a count of one. One end of the junction does not line up with germline, which may come from a read error. V gene TRBV28 combines with J gene TRBJ2-7; tentatively, D is TRBD1 (6 bases). This CDR3 has 15 residues. The V gene's germline CDR1 is MDHEN and CDR2 SYDVKM. CDR3 amino acids: CASSLSGQGSYKQYF. The CDR3 DNA reads TGTGCCAGCAGTTTATCGGGGCAGGGGAGCTACAAGCAGTACTTC.

This clonotype turned up a few times. The V and J genes are TRBV15 and TRBJ2-7, with a tentative D call TRBD2 (5 bases). Germline V CDR1 and CDR2: LNHNV, YYDKDF (reference sequence). The length of the CDR3 is 14 residues. V lost 0 bases and J lost 0, with 6 bases in between. In DNA form, the CDR3 reads TGTGCCACCAGCAGAGACGAGGGCTCCTACGAGCAGTACTTC. Its protein is CATSRDEGSYEQYF.

The chain carries TRBV7-2 and TRBJ1-5; no definite D call. This CDR3 spans 14 amino acids. Germline CDR1 and CDR2: SGHTA and FQGNSA. V dropped 3 bases and J dropped 9 bases, with 15 bases sitting between them. The CDR3 nucleotides read TGTGCCAGCAGCTTGACGCAGGAAGTACGGCCCCAGCATTTT. The encoded protein is CASSLTQEVRPQHF.

The chain uses TRBV20-1 and TRBJ2-5; possibly TRBD1 for D (6 bases). The last part of the DNA fits TRBJ2-7 better; the J call may be wrong. CDR3 length: 14 residues. Germline-derived CDR1 and CDR2 are DFQATT and SNEGSKA (reference sequence). The CDR3 loop reads CSASRQDLWGEQYF. DNA for the CDR3: TGCAGTGCCAGCCGACAGGACCTATGGGGCGAGCAGTACTTC.

The chain links TRBV20-1 to TRBJ2-4; D is possibly TRBD1 or TRBD2 (5 bases each). Germline V gene sequence: CDR1 DFQATT, CDR2 SNEGSKA (reference sequence). The CDR3 length is 14 residues. V lost 7 bases, J lost 4 bases, and 17 bases lay in between. The CDR3 DNA sequence: TGCAGTGTTCCACTCCAGGGAGTGAAAAACATTCAGTACTTC. Translating gives CSVPLQGVKNIQYF.

This clonotype was detected many times. The chain recombines TRBV6-6 with TRBJ2-7; D perhaps matches TRBD2 (5 bases). The ends were cut back, 5 bases at V and 3 bases at J, with 11 bases in the middle. The germline gives CDR1 MNHNY, CDR2 SVGAGI (reference sequence). The CDR3 totals 13 residues. The CDR3 here is CASSRTEGYEQYF. The DNA of the CDR3 is TGTGCCAGCAGTCGAACAGAGGGCTACGAGCAGTACTTC.

This rearrangement joins TRBV20-1 to TRBJ2-1; possibly TRBD2 for D (6 bases). This CDR3 region has 14 residues. Trimming took 5 bases from V and 5 from J, leaving 16 bases between them. The germline gives CDR1 DFQATT, CDR2 SNEGSKA (reference sequence). The CDR3 loop reads CSAERENQDNEQFF. As DNA, the CDR3 is TGCAGTGCTGAACGGGAGAACCAGGACAATGAGCAGTTCTTC.

The table lists this clonotype with a few counts. This sequence joins TRBV20-1 and TRBJ2-5, with a possible D match to TRBD2 (5 bases). CDR3 length: 12 amino acids. Trimming stripped 7 bases from V and 5 bases from J, with 14 bases between. The germline CDR1 and CDR2 sequences are DFQATT and SNEGSKA (reference sequence). CDR3 coding DNA: TGCAGTGTTAAAACGCTAGCTGAGACCCAGTACTTC. Its protein product is CSVKTLAETQYF.

This chain uses TRBV7-9 with TRBJ2-1, with D possibly TRBD2 on 6 matching bases. The CDR3 is 15 residues long. Between the trimmed V and J ends, which lost 0 bases and 6 bases, there was a span of 12 bases. From germline, CDR1 is SEHNR and CDR2 FQNEAQ (reference sequence). CDR3 sequence reads: CASSLAGGFVNEQFF. The CDR3 coding sequence is TGTGCCAGCAGCTTAGCGGGAGGTTTTGTCAATGAGCAGTTCTTC.